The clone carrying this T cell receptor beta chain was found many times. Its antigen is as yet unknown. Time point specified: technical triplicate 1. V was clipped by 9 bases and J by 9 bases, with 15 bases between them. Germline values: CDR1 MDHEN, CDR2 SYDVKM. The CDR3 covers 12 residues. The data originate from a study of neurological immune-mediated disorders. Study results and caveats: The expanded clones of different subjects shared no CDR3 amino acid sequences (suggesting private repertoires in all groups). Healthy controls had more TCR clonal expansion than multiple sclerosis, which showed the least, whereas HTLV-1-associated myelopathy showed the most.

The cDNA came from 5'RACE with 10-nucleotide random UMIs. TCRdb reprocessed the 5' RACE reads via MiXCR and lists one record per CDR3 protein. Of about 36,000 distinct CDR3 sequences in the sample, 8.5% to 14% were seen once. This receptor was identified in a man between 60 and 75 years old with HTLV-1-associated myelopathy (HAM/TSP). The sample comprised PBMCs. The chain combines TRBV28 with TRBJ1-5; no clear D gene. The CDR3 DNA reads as TGTGCCAGTACGGACGGTTCGAGGCCCCAGCATTTT. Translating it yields CASTDGSRPQHF.